These 27 T cell receptor beta chains share one sample of origin, sequenced in a study of metastatic and nonmetastatic thyroid tumors. No treatment of any kind had been given to any patient before thyroid surgery. TCRdb used MiXCR to call clones anew from the PCR reads. Of roughly 8,000 clones in the sample, approximately 24% were seen once. The material sequenced was adjacent normal tissue. These TCRs come from a female donor with papillary thyroid cancer or a benign thyroid nodule (not recorded which). Some clones in this sample may be carry-over from other donors' samples.

This clone is termed medium-sized. V and J are TRBV20-1 and TRBJ1-5; unclear D gene. V dropped 0 bases and J dropped 9 bases, with 9 bases sitting between them. The CDR3 runs to 12 residues. CDR1 and CDR2 from the germline V gene are DFQATT and SNEGSKA (reference sequence). The CDR3 region has the DNA TGCAGTGCTAGAGAGGCGGGGAGGCCCCAGCATTTT. Encoded protein: CSAREAGRPQHF.

This clone was detected only a few times. This chain uses TRBV7-3 with TRBJ1-1, with TRBD1 as a possible D gene (5 bases). This CDR3 has 13 amino acids. Looked up from germline, CDR1 is SGHTA and CDR2 is FQGTGA. V lost 6 bases and J lost 0, with 8 bases in between. DNA of the CDR3: TGTGCCAGCAGTCAGGGTATGAACACTGAAGCTTTCTTT. It encodes CASSQGMNTEAFF.

A few counts support this clone. The V and J genes are TRBV6-1 and TRBJ1-2, with a tentative D call TRBD1 (5 bases). The CDR3 length is 12 residues. CDR1 and CDR2 (germline): MNHNS, SASEGT. Deletions cut 11 bases from V and 4 bases from J, with 14 bases between. CDR3 nucleotide sequence: TGTGCCTTGGGGGGAGAATTCTATGGCTACACCTTC. This gives the protein CALGGEFYGYTF.

This clone occurred a few times. The V and J genes are TRBV30 and TRBJ1-6, with D hard to call. The CDR3 is made up of 14 amino acids. V lost 6 bases and J 0 bases, leaving 9 bases between the germline ends. Germline V gene sequence: CDR1 GTSNPN, CDR2 SVGIG (reference sequence). The CDR3 reads CACVSGSYNSPLHF. The CDR3 nucleotides read TGTGCCTGCGTCAGTGGCTCCTATAATTCACCCCTCCACTTT. Full variable domain (rest looked up from reference TRBV30 and TRBJ1-6): SQTIHQWPATLVQPVGSPLSLECTVEGTSNPNLYWYRQAAGRGLQLLFYSVGIGQISSEVPQNLSASRPQDRQFILSSKKLLLSDSGFYLCACVSGSYNSPLHFGNGTRLTVT.

The rearrangement links TRBV9 to TRBJ1-5; 7 nucleotides match TRBD1. Germline lookup yields CDR1 SGDLS and CDR2 YYNGEE. V lost 3 bases, J lost 4 bases, and 7 bases stayed unmatched. The CDR3 is 15 residues long. The CDR3 DNA follows: TGTGCCAGCAGCGCAACGACAGGGTGGAATCAGCCCCAGCATTTT. Amino acid sequence: CASSATTGWNQPQHF.

The table lists this clone with a few counts. V gene TRBV4-1 combines with J gene TRBJ2-7, with D possibly being TRBD1 (6 bases). CDR1 and CDR2 from the germline V gene are MGHRA and YSYEKL. V was trimmed by 4 bases and J by 4 bases, leaving 11 bases between them. This CDR3 has 13 residues. CDR3 bases: TGCGCCAGCAGCCTTGGGGGCGAGTACGAGCAGTACTTC. Translation gives CASSLGGEYEQYF.

On this clone: At one end, the junction sequence differs from germline, possibly due to a read error. The V and J genes are TRBV12-3 or TRBV12-4 and TRBJ2-2; TRBD2 is a possible D gene (7 bases). The CDR3 covers 15 residues. The CDR3 region has the DNA TGTGCCAGAAGTTTCGCGGGGGCGACCACCGGTGAGCTGTGTTTT. The encoded protein is CARSFAGATTGELCF.

On this clone: With a much larger clone just one base away, this may be a read error. The sample contains more than one DNA sequence encoding this CDR3. The V and J genes are TRBV30 and TRBJ1-4; D gene unclear. The CDR3 extends over 13 amino acids. Germline V lookup: CDR1 GTSNPN, CDR2 SVGIG (reference sequence). Here the CDR3 reads CAWSFAVNEKLFF. CDR3 nucleotides: TGTGCCTGGAGTTTTGCGGTTAATGAAAAACTTTTTTTT.

The V and J genes are TRBV11-1 and TRBJ2-3; TRBD1 matches at 8 bases. Germline V gene lookup returns CDR1 SGHAT and CDR2 FQDESV (reference sequence). V shed 6 bases, J shed 4 bases, and the junction held 9 bases outside the gene matches. The CDR3 totals 15 residues. The DNA for the CDR3 is TGTGCCAGCAGTTCCGGACAGGGTTTGTCAGATACGCAGTATTTT. Translating it yields CASSSGQGLSDTQYF.

This clone was observed at least ten times. This may stem from a read error, because a much larger clone lies one nucleotide away. This chain links TRBV28 with TRBJ1-5; a possible D gene is TRBD1 (5 bases). V was cut by 10 bases and J by 4 bases, with 17 bases left in between. The length of the CDR3 is 14 residues. The V gene's germline CDR1 is MDHEN and CDR2 SYDVKM. The CDR3 DNA is TGTGCCAACAGATGCAGGGCGGTTAATCAGCCCCAGCATTTT. Protein product: CANRCRAVNQPQHF.

By share of the sample, this clone is large. The chain carries TRBV6-1 and TRBJ1-5, with D tentatively TRBD1 (5 bases). CDR1 MNHNS and CDR2 SASEGT come from the germline V gene. The CDR3 extends over 15 amino acids. Trimming left V 5 bases short and J 4 bases short, with 15 bases between. The CDR3: CASSRLAGQNQPQHF. In DNA, the CDR3 is TGTGCCAGCAGTCGTCTAGCGGGGCAGAATCAGCCCCAGCATTTT.

The chain employs TRBV5-4 and TRBJ2-2; possible D gene TRBD2, 6 bases. The germline CDR1 and CDR2 sequences are SGHNT and YYREEE (reference sequence). The CDR3 covers 17 residues. With 5 bases removed from V and 5 bases from J, the gap between germline ends came to 22 bases. The CDR3 is CASSLGHRDSYTGELFF. DNA for the CDR3: TGTGCCAGCAGTCTGGGCCACCGGGACTCTTATACCGGGGAGCTGTTTTTT.

This clone was seen a few times. V is TRBV11-2 and J is TRBJ2-3; 7 bases fit TRBD2. The length of the CDR3 is 15 residues. Trimming removed 5 bases from V and 1 base from J; junction bases left unmatched: 6. CDR1 is SGHAT, CDR2 FQNNGV, per germline. CDR3 DNA: TGTGCCAGCAGCCCAGGACTAGTCGGCACAGATACGCAGTATTTT. It codes for CASSPGLVGTDTQYF.

By sample fraction, this clone is medium-sized. The chain couples TRBV30 to TRBJ2-1; TRBD2 matches at 8 bases. Losses at the gene ends were 6 bases for V and 6 bases for J; bases not matched to a gene: 4. The CDR3 consists of 12 residues. The germline CDR1 and CDR2 sequences are GTSNPN and SVGIG (reference sequence). The chain's CDR3 is CACKGTSNEQFF. The CDR3 DNA reads TGTGCCTGTAAGGGGACTAGCAATGAGCAGTTCTTC. Drawing the rest from reference TRBV30 and TRBJ2-1, the complete variable domain is SQTIHQWPATLVQPVGSPLSLECTVEGTSNPNLYWYRQAAGRGLQLLFYSVGIGQISSEVPQNLSASRPQDRQFILSSKKLLLSDSGFYLCACKGTSNEQFFGPGTRLTVL.

The V and J genes are TRBV28 and TRBJ1-2, with D hard to call. The ends were cut back, 3 bases at V and 1 base at J, with 6 bases in the middle. CDR3 size: 13 residues. Germline CDR1 is MDHEN and CDR2 is SYDVKM. The CDR3 is CASSFLLNYGYTF. CDR3 nucleotide sequence: TGTGCCAGCAGTTTTTTACTTAACTATGGCTACACCTTC.

This clone counts as medium-sized. The chain uses TRBV28 and TRBJ1-4, with D possibly matching TRBD1 (5 bases). V lost 2 bases to trimming and J lost 2 bases, with 9 bases between them. Germline CDR1 and CDR2: MDHEN and SYDVKM. The length of the CDR3 is 15 residues. CDR3 nucleotide sequence: TGTGCCAGCAGTTTAGGGGGGTCGACTAATGAAAAACTGTTTTTT. This codes for CASSLGGSTNEKLFF.

V usage is TRBV12-3 or TRBV12-4 and J usage is TRBJ2-2; the D is unclear. Deletions cut 5 bases from V and 4 bases from J, with 5 bases between. CDR3 size: 12 residues. This CDR3 is CASSRPTGELFF. The CDR3 DNA is TGTGCCAGCAGTCGACCCACCGGGGAGCTGTTTTTT.

The chain joins TRBV6-6 to TRBJ1-2; 9 bases are shared with TRBD1. Losses at the gene ends were 2 bases for V and 4 bases for J; bases not matched to a gene: 8. Germline V gene sequence: CDR1 MNHNY, CDR2 SVGAGI (reference sequence). This CDR3 spans 16 amino acids. Written as DNA, the CDR3 is TGTGCCAGCAGTTACGAACAGGGGGCGCAATCCTATGGCTACACCTTC. Translation gives CASSYEQGAQSYGYTF.

The chain joins TRBV20-1 to TRBJ2-7; D may be TRBD1 (6 bases). This CDR3 has 16 amino acids. V lost 0 bases to trimming and J lost 4 bases, with 19 bases between them. Germline V lookup: CDR1 DFQATT, CDR2 SNEGSKA (reference sequence). This chain's CDR3 is CSARDQGGHGTYEQYF. In DNA, the CDR3 is TGCAGTGCTAGAGATCAAGGGGGACACGGGACGTACGAGCAGTACTTC.

The chain uses TRBV10-3 and TRBJ2-7, with 10 bases that match TRBD2. CDR1 and CDR2 from the germline V gene are ENHRY and SYGVKD. This CDR3 is built from 14 residues. With V trimmed by 7 bases and J by 5 bases, 8 bases remained unmatched. CDR3 sequence (DNA): TGTGCCATCATGTGTACTAGCGGGGACAACGAGCAGTACTTC. Amino acids: CAIMCTSGDNEQYF.

This clone is termed medium-sized. As DNA, the CDR3 is TGCGCCAGCAGCCAACTGGACAGGGGGCGCAATCAGCCCCAGCATTTT. Its translation is CASSQLDRGRNQPQHF. V and J are TRBV4-1 and TRBJ1-5; 11 bases match TRBD1. There are 16 residues in the CDR3. The J segment lost 2 bases and the V segment lost 2 bases, leaving 2 bases of the junction unmatched. In germline, CDR1 is MGHRA, CDR2 YSYEKL.

This clone qualifies as medium-sized. The gene calls are TRBV7-2 and TRBJ1-1; TRBD1 matches 7 bases. Unmatched junction bases numbered 7, after V lost 5 bases and J lost 1 base. The CDR3 consists of 15 residues. Per germline, CDR1 SGHTA and CDR2 FQGNSA. As DNA, the CDR3 is TGTGCCAGCAGCGTGCAGGGGGATTGGAACACTGAAGCTTTCTTT. As protein: CASSVQGDWNTEAFF.

This chain links TRBV6-2 or TRBV6-3 with TRBJ1-5; no definite D call. The CDR3 consists of 16 residues. V lost 0 bases and J 0 bases, leaving 9 bases between the germline ends. Germline-derived CDR1 and CDR2 are MNHEY and SVGEGT. In DNA form, the CDR3 reads TGTGCCAGCAGTTACTCGGCAGGAGCTAGCAATCAGCCCCAGCATTTT. This sequence encodes CASSYSAGASNQPQHF.

This clone was observed many times. V gene TRBV6-1 combines with J gene TRBJ1-5; D is uncertain. V lost 3 bases and J lost 6, with 9 bases in between. Germline V CDR1 and CDR2: MNHNS, SASEGT. This CDR3 spans 13 amino acids. The CDR3 DNA follows: TGTGCCAGCAGTGATCTGTCGGTTCAGCCCCAGCATTTT. Translation: CASSDLSVQPQHF.

CDR3 residues: CASSLRQGALMNEKLFF. The CDR3 nucleotides read TGTGCCAGCAGTCTCCGACAGGGGGCGCTTATGAACGAAAAACTGTTTTTT. The chain carries TRBV5-6 and TRBJ1-4, with 10 bases identical to TRBD1. Germline V lookup: CDR1 SGHDT, CDR2 YYEEEE. V lost 5 bases to trimming and J lost 8 bases; unmatched junction nucleotides: 15. The CDR3 runs 17 residues.

This clone was seen repeatedly, ten times or more. The chain couples TRBV5-6 to TRBJ2-3; D ambiguous. Trimming shortened V by 0 bases and J by 6 bases, and 2 bases separated the two germline ends. Germline CDR1 reads SGHDT; CDR2 reads YYEEEE. The CDR3 extends over 11 amino acids. This CDR3 reads CASSLGDTQYF. In DNA form, the CDR3 reads TGTGCCAGCAGCTTGGGGGATACGCAGTATTTT.

This clone counts as medium-sized. The chain couples TRBV7-6 to TRBJ1-4; TRBD1 matches at 9 bases. The CDR3 sequence is 14 residues long. Germline V gene sequence: CDR1 SGHVS, CDR2 FNYEAQ. The V segment lost 5 bases and the J segment 6 bases; nucleotides outside the gene matches: 4. As DNA, the CDR3 is TGTGCCAGCAGCAGGACAGGGGATCATGAAAAACTGTTTTTT. Translating it yields CASSRTGDHEKLFF.